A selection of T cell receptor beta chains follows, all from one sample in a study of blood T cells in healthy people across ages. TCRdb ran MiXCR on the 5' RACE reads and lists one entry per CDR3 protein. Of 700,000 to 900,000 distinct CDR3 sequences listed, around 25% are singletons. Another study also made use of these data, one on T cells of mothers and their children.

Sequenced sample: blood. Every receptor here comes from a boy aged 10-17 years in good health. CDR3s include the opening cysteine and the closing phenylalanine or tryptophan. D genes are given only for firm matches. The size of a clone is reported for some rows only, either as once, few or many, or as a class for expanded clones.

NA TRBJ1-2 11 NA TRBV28 TGTGCCATCCCCAGGGAGGGCGACTACACCTTC CAIPREGDYTF
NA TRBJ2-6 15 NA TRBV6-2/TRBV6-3 TGTGCCAGCAGTCCCTTGGCTGCAGGGGCCAACGTCCTGACTTTC CASSPLAAGANVLTF
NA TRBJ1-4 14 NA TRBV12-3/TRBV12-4 TGTGCCAGCAGCCCAAGGGGATTTAATGAAAAACTGTTTTTT CASSPRGFNEKLFF
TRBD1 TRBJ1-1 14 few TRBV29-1 TGCAGCGTTATGGGACAGGGTTTGGGAACTGAAGCTTTCTTT CSVMGQGLGTEAFF
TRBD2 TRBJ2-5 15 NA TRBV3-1 TGTGCCAGCAGCCAAGATTCTAGCGGGGGACGGACCCAGTACTTC CASSQDSSGGRTQYF
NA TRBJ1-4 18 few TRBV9 TGTGCCAGCAGCCCCCCGCTGAGAGGGGAGGATACTAATGAAAAACTGTTTTTT CASSPPLRGEDTNEKLFF
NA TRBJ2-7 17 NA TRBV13 TGTGCCAGCGCGAGCTTTGGGGGGACACAAAGCTCCTACGAGCAGTACTTC CASASFGGTQSSYEQYF
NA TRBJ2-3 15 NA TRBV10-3 TGTGCCATCAGTCCGGGACCTGAGTCGACAGATACGCAGTATTTT CAISPGPESTDTQYF
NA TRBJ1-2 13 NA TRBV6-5 TGTGCCAGCAGTCAAAGACAGAACTATGGCTACACCTTC CASSQRQNYGYTF
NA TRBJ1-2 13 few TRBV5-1 TGCGCCAGCAGCTTGGGGTCCGACTATGGCTACACCTTC CASSLGSDYGYTF
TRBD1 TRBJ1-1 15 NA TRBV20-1 TGCAGTGCTAGAGGACCAACAGGGGGTTATAGTGAAGCTTTCTTT CSARGPTGGYSEAFF
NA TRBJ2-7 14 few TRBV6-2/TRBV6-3 TGTGCCAGCAGAGACTGGGACGGTAACTACGAGCAGTACTTC CASRDWDGNYEQYF
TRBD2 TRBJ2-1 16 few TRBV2 TGTGCCAGCAGTTCCCTGGGCGGGAGGGCCGACAATGAGCAGTTCTTC CASSSLGGRADNEQFF
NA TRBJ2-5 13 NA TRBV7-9 TGTGCCAGCAGCCACGCCTACCAAGAGACCCAGTACTTC CASSHAYQETQYF
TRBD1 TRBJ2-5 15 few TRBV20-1 TGCAGTGCTAGTCCCCAGGGGGCCCACCAAGGGACCCAGTACTTC CSASPQGAHQGTQYF
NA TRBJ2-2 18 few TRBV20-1 TGCAGTGCTCGGGACAGGGGGAGGCCTAGCGGGAGCACCGGGGAGCTGTTTTTT CSARDRGRPSGSTGELFF
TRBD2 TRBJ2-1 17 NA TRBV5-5 TGTGCCAGCAGCTTACGACTGACTAGCGGGGGTTACAATGAGCAGTTCTTC CASSLRLTSGGYNEQFF
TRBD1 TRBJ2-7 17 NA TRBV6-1 TGTGCCAGCAGTCCCGGGACAGGGCTAATCTCTTTCGTCGAGCAGTACTTC CASSPGTGLISFVEQYF
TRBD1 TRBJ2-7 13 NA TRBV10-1 TGCGCCAGCATCCGGACAGGCCCCTACGAGCAGTACTTC CASIRTGPYEQYF
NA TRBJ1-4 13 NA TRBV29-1 TGCAGCGCTGGGGTAGGCGCGAATGAAAAACTGTTTTTT CSAGVGANEKLFF
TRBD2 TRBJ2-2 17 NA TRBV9 TGTGCCAGCAGCGAGCGCCAGCGGGGGGCGAACACCGGGGAGCTGTTTTTT CASSERQRGANTGELFF
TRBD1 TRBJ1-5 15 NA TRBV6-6 TGTGCCAGCAGTCTTAAGGCAGGGGGAAATCAGCCCCAGCATTTT CASSLKAGGNQPQHF
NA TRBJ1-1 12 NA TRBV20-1 TGCAGTGTCCACCCCCCGGGCACTGAAGCTTTCTTT CSVHPPGTEAFF
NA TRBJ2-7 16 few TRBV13 TGTGCCAGCAGCTTACGACAGTCGGGACCCTCCTACGAGCAGTACTTC CASSLRQSGPSYEQYF
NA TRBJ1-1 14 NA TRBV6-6 TGTGCCAGCAGTTTACAGTTCGGTAACACTGAAGCTTTCTTT CASSLQFGNTEAFF
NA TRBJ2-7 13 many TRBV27 TGTGCCAGCAGGGGGGCGGGGCCCTACGAGCAGTACTTC CASRGAGPYEQYF
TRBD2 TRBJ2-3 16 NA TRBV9 TGTGCCAGCAGCGCCCGGACTAGCGGGGGGGCGGATACGCAGTATTTT CASSARTSGGADTQYF
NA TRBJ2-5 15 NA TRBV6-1 TGTGCCAGCAGTGCGACCGGGACCTCCTTAGAGACCCAGTACTTC CASSATGTSLETQYF
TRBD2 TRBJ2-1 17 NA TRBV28 TGTGCCAGCAGTTTCTTACTAGCGGGGTCCGGGCTTGGAGAGCAGTTCTTC CASSFLLAGSGLGEQFF
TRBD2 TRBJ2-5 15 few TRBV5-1 TGCGCCAGCAACTCATTAAGCGGGGACCAAGAGACCCAGTACTTC CASNSLSGDQETQYF
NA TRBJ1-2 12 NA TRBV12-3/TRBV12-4 TGTGCCAGCACCCTAGGGGTCTATGGCTACACCTTC CASTLGVYGYTF
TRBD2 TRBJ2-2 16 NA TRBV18 TGTGCCAGCTCACCATTTCTAGCGGCGAACACCGGGGAGCTGTTTTTT CASSPFLAANTGELFF
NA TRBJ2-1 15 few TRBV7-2 TGTGCCAGCAGCCCCTGGGCCCTCTCCTACAATGAGCAGTTCTTC CASSPWALSYNEQFF
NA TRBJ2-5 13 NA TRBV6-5 TGTGCCAGCAGCCCCTGGGGGATGGGGACCCAGTACTTC CASSPWGMGTQYF
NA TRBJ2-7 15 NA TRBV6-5 TGTGCCAGCAGTTACGCCGCCTGGGGTCCTTACGAGCAGTACTTC CASSYAAWGPYEQYF
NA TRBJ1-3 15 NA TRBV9 TGTGCCAGCAGCGTAGGAAGGGGAGCGGCGAACACCATATATTTT CASSVGRGAANTIYF
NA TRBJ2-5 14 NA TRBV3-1 TGTGCCAGCAGCCAAGAGTATATCCAAGAGACCCAGTACTTC CASSQEYIQETQYF
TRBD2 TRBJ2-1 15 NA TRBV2 TGTGCCAGCAGGACTAGCGGGGGGGGCTACAATGAGCAGTTCTTC CASRTSGGGYNEQFF
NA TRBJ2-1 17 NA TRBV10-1 TGCGCCAGCAGTGAGTCGACATCGGGGTCAAATTTGTATGAGCAGTTCTTC CASSESTSGSNLYEQFF
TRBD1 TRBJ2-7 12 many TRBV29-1 TGCAGCGTCGATAGACAGGGGACCGAGCAGTACTTC CSVDRQGTEQYF
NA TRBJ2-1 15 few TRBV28 TGTGCCAGCAGCCTGCCCGACTATTCGTCCAGTGAGCAGTTCTTC CASSLPDYSSSEQFF
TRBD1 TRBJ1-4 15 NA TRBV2 TGTGCCAGCAGTGAATTGGGAGGGGGCCTTGAAAAACTGTTTTTT CASSELGGGLEKLFF
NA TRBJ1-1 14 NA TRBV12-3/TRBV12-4 TGTGCCAGCAGTGACAGGTACGAAGGCACTGAAGCTTTCTTT CASSDRYEGTEAFF
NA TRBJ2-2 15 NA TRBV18 TGTGCCAGCTCACCCGGGGCGCGGGACACCGGGGAGCTGTTTTTT CASSPGARDTGELFF
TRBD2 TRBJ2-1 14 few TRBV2 TGTGCCAGCAGCGCCGGGACTACCCTTGGGGAGCAGTTCTTC CASSAGTTLGEQFF
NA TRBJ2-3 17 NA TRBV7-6 TGTGCCAGCAGCTTCCGGGCTAGTAGCGCGGGCACAGATACGCAGTATTTT CASSFRASSAGTDTQYF
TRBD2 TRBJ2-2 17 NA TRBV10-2 TGCGCCAGCATGGTAACTAGCGCGAGCTCGGACACCGGGGAGCTGTTTTTT CASMVTSASSDTGELFF
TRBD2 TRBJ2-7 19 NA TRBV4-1 TGCGCCAGCAGCCAAATGAATTCCCTCCTTCTAGCGGGGGGGTACGAGCAGTACTTC CASSQMNSLLLAGGYEQYF
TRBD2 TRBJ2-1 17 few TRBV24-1 TGTGCCACCAGTGATTCACTAGCGGGGGAGGTATACAATGAGCAGTTCTTC CATSDSLAGEVYNEQFF
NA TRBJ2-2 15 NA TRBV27 TGTGCCAGCAGACGACAGCGACCGAACACCGGGGAGCTGTTTTTT CASRRQRPNTGELFF
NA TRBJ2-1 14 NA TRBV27 TGTGCCAGCGGAGAACAGGACCCCTACAATGAGCAGTTCTTC CASGEQDPYNEQFF
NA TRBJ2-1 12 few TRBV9 TGTGCCAGCAGCGTAACTACTGGGCAGCAGTTCTTC CASSVTTGQQFF
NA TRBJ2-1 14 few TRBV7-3 TGTGCCAGCAGCGCAACCGGGACCCTCAATGAGCAGTTCTTC CASSATGTLNEQFF
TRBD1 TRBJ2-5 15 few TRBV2 TGTGCCAGCAGTGAAAAGCAGGGGGCTACGGGGACCCAGTACTTC CASSEKQGATGTQYF